This T cell receptor beta chain was identified in a study of cytomegalovirus exposure and HLA in healthy donors. 60 Vbeta and 13 Jbeta primers were used in PCR. Here immunoSEQ multiplex PCR was the method, and the copy in TCRdb shows in-frame clones only, minus some. The sample has over 70,000 clones; around 80% are singletons. Germline trimming cut 3 bases from V and 15 bases from J; bases unmatched to any gene: 5. Per the germline V gene, CDR1 is SEHNR and CDR2 is FQNEAQ (reference sequence). The CDR3 is 11 amino acids. This TCR came from a woman aged 50 to 60 in good health and CMV-seropositive. The chain employs TRBV7-9 and TRBJ2-1; TRBD1 aligns across 7 bases. The sequenced material came from PBMCs. The CDR3 DNA reads as TGTGCCAGCAGCTTTTTTGACAGGGCGTTCTTC. Its translation: CASSFFDRAFF. Full variable domain (remainder filled in from reference TRBV7-9 and TRBJ2-1): DTGVSQNPRHKITKRGQNVTFRCDPISEHNRLYWYRQTLGQGPEFLTYFQNEAQLEKSRLLSDRFSAERPKGSFSTLEIQRTEQGDSAMYLCASSFFDRAFFGPGTRLTVL.